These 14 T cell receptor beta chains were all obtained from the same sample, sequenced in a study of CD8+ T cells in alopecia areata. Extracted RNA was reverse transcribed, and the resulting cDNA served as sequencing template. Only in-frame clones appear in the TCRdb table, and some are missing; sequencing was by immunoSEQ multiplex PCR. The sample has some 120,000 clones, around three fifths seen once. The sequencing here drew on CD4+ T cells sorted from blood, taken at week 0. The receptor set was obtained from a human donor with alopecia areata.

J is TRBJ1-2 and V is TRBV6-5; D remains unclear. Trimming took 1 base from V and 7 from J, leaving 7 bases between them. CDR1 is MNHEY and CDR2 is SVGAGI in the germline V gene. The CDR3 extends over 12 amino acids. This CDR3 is CASSYYGSGYTF. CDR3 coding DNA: TGTGCCAGCAGTTACTATGGCTCTGGCTACACCTTC.

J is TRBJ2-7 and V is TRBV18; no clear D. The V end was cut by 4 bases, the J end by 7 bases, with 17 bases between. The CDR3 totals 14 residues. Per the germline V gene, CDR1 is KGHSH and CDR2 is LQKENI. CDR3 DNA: TGTGCCAGCTCACAGAAGTCCCTAGAGGAAGAGCAGTACTTC. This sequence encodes CASSQKSLEEEQYF.

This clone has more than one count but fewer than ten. CDR3 in DNA: TGTGCCAGCAGTTTTGGGGGTCAGCTTCAGTACTTC. This sequence encodes CASSFGGQLQYF. V gene TRBV28 combines with J gene TRBJ2-4; the D gene could be TRBD1 or TRBD2 (5 bases each). Between the trimmed V and J ends, which lost 3 bases and 11 bases, there was a span of 11 bases. This CDR3 is built from 12 residues. Germline V gene sequence: CDR1 MDHEN, CDR2 SYDVKM.

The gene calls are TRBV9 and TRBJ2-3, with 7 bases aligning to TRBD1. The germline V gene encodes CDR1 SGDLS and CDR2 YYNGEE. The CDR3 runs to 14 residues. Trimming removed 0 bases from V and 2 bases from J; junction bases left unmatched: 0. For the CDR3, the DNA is TGTGCCAGCAGCGTAGAGGGGGCCACAGATACGCAGTATTTT. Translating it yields CASSVEGATDTQYF.

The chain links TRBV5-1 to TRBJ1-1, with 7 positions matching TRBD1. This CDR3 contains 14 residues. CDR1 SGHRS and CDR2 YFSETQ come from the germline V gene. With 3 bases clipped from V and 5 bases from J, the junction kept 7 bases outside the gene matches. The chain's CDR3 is CASSSSQGSTEAFF. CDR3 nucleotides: TGCGCCAGCAGCTCTTCACAGGGGTCGACTGAAGCTTTCTTT.

The CDR3 nucleotides are TGTGCCAGTCACGCAAACAGGGGGACTGAAGCTTTCTTT. It encodes CASHANRGTEAFF. The genes are TRBV19 and TRBJ1-1, with 8 nucleotides matching TRBD1. V gave up 8 bases and J gave up 5 bases; unmatched junction bases: 7. The V gene's germline CDR1 is LNHDA and CDR2 SQIVND (reference sequence). The CDR3 is 13 amino acids.

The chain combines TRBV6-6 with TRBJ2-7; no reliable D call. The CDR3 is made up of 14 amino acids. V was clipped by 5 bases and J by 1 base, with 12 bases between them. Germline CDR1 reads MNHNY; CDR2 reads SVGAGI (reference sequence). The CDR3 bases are TGTGCCAGCAGTCGCACACAGAGTTCCTACGAGCAGTACTTC. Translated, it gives CASSRTQSSYEQYF.

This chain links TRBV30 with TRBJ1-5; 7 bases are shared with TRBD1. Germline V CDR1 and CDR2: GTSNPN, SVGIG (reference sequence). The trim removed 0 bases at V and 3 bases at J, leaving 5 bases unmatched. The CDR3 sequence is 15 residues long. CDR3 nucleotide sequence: TGTGCCTGGAGTGTACTGGGACAGCACAATCAGCCCCAGCATTTT. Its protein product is CAWSVLGQHNQPQHF.

The CDR3 bases are TGTGCCAGCAGTTACTCGATTTATGGAGGGAGGGGTGGCTACACCTTC. Translation: CASSYSIYGGRGGYTF. This rearrangement joins TRBV6-5 to TRBJ1-2, with TRBD1 as a possible D gene (5 bases). Germline V CDR1 and CDR2: MNHEY, SVGAGI. This CDR3 has 16 residues. The V gene lost 0 bases and the J gene lost 7 bases, with 18 bases spanning the gap.

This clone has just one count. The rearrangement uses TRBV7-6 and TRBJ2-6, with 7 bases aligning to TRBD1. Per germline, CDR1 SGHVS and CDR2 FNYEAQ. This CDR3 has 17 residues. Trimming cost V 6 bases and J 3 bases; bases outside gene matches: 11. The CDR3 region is CASSPTPGGSGANVLTF. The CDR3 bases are TGTGCCAGCAGTCCGACCCCAGGGGGTAGTGGGGCCAACGTCCTGACTTTC.

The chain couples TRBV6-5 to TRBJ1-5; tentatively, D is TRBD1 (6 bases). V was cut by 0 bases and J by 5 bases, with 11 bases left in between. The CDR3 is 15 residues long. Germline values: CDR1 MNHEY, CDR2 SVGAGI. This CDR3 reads CASSYSTGGDQPQHF. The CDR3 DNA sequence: TGTGCCAGCAGTTACTCGACCGGGGGCGATCAGCCCCAGCATTTT.

The CDR3 protein is CASSLHSGTSRNEQFF. Written as DNA, the CDR3 is TGTGCCAGCAGTTTGCACTCCGGGACTAGCAGGAATGAGCAGTTCTTC. The chain combines TRBV6-6 with TRBJ2-1; 9 nucleotides match TRBD2. Losses at the gene ends were 4 bases for V and 7 bases for J; bases not matched to a gene: 11. The CDR3 has 16 amino acids. Germline CDR1 MNHNY, CDR2 SVGAGI (reference sequence).

The CDR3: CASSRGTELYEQYF. The CDR3 nucleotides read TGTGCCAGCAGCCGCGGGACAGAGCTCTACGAGCAGTACTTC. The chain couples TRBV27 to TRBJ2-7; a weak D match, TRBD1 (7 bases). V shed 6 bases and J shed 3 bases, with 15 bases lying between them. This CDR3 has 14 residues. In germline, CDR1 is MNHEY, CDR2 SMNVEV (reference sequence).

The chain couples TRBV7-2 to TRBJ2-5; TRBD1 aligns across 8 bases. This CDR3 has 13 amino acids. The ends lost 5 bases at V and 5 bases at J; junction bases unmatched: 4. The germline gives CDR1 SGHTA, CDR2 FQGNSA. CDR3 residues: CASSQGAGETQYF. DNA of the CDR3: TGTGCCAGCAGCCAGGGGGCAGGGGAGACCCAGTACTTC.